These 13 T cell receptor beta chains share one sample of origin, sequenced in a study of response to subunit inactivated influenza vaccine. TCRdb re-analysed the RT-PCR reads in MiXCR, keeping a single row per CDR3 protein. Here the sample spans about 570,000 distinct CDR3 sequences, 11% being singletons. The data also belong to a second study, concerning T cells expressing NK-cell markers. This second study says: In generating TCR beta cDNA, 5'RACE template switching with UMIs was used.

The material was PBMCs from blood, obtained on the day of vaccination. Source of these receptors: a man aged 50-59 years who received an inactivated influenza vaccine.

This chain links TRBV5-1 with TRBJ2-3; D unclear. Germline V gene lookup returns CDR1 SGHRS and CDR2 YFSETQ. Trimming pared 0 bases from V and 2 bases from J, leaving 13 bases between. The length of the CDR3 is 16 residues. The CDR3: CASSLGLNSHTDTQYF. CDR3 in DNA: TGCGCCAGCAGCTTGGGGTTGAACTCTCACACAGATACGCAGTATTTT.

V gene TRBV4-3 combines with J gene TRBJ1-6, with D possibly matching TRBD1 (5 bases). The CDR3 is 14 residues long. V was trimmed by 0 bases and J by 8 bases, leaving 8 bases between them. CDR1 and CDR2 from the germline V gene are LGHNA and YSLEER. CDR3 sequence: CASSQEIGDSPLHF. The DNA for the CDR3 is TGCGCCAGCAGCCAAGAGATAGGGGATTCACCCCTCCACTTT.

CDR3 residues: CAWSVSTGLEQYF. DNA of the CDR3: TGTGCCTGGAGTGTCTCGACAGGGCTCGAGCAGTACTTC. This chain connects TRBV30 to TRBJ2-7, with TRBD1 matching 7 bases. The germline V gene has CDR1 GTSNPN and CDR2 SVGIG (reference sequence). V dropped 0 bases and J dropped 6; count of bases not matched to a gene: 5. CDR3 size: 13 residues.

The V gene is TRBV9, the J gene TRBJ2-2, with TRBD2 as a possible D gene (6 bases). CDR1 is SGDLS and CDR2 is YYNGEE in the germline V gene. V was clipped by 4 bases and J by 4 bases, with 14 bases between them. This CDR3 is built from 15 residues. The CDR3 DNA is TGTGCCAGCAGCAACACCGGGAGCCCCACCGGGGAGCTGTTTTTT. It encodes CASSNTGSPTGELFF. Together with reference TRBV9 and TRBJ2-2, the CDR3 gives the full variable domain: DSGVTQTPKHLITATGQRVTLRCSPRSGDLSVYWYQQSLDQGLQFLIQYYNGEERAKGNILERFSAQQFPDLHSELNLSSLELGDSALYFCASSNTGSPTGELFFGEGSRLTVL.

At least ten counts were recorded for this clonotype. V gene TRBV28 combines with J gene TRBJ2-5, with TRBD1 matching 8 bases. With V trimmed by 9 bases and J by 4 bases, 13 bases remained unmatched. The CDR3 is made up of 15 amino acids. Per germline, CDR1 MDHEN and CDR2 SYDVKM. Here the CDR3 DNA reads TGTGCCAGTCAAACCCCAGGGGGCGCGATAGAGACCCAGTACTTC. It yields the protein CASQTPGGAIETQYF.

This clonotype was picked up a small number of times. V and J are TRBV9 and TRBJ2-7; TRBD2 matches at 7 bases. V lost 0 bases to trimming and J lost 7 bases; unmatched junction nucleotides: 13. CDR1 is SGDLS, CDR2 YYNGEE, per germline. CDR3 size: 16 residues. CDR3 region: CASSVVGTGGPWEQYF. The CDR3 DNA follows: TGTGCCAGCAGCGTAGTTGGGACGGGGGGACCCTGGGAGCAGTACTTC.

In this sample, this clonotype turned up a few times. The rearrangement links TRBV7-8 to TRBJ2-1; no clear D. Germline loops: CDR1 SGHVS, CDR2 FQNEAQ. V was pared by 6 bases and J by 1 base, with 7 bases between. The CDR3 runs 13 residues. CDR3 sequence (DNA): TGTGCCAGCAGTTCTCAGTCCTACAATGAGCAGTTCTTC. Translated, it gives CASSSQSYNEQFF.

This clonotype was found a few times. The chain joins TRBV5-1 to TRBJ2-2; a weak D match, TRBD2 (5 bases). The ends were cut back, 4 bases at V and 0 bases at J, with 13 bases in the middle. Germline CDR1 is SGHRS and CDR2 is YFSETQ. This CDR3 is built from 16 residues. CDR3 in DNA: TGCGCCAGCAGCCCCCAAGCGGCGGCGAACACCGGGGAGCTGTTTTTT. This encodes CASSPQAAANTGELFF.

This clonotype was detected only a few times. The chain links TRBV27 to TRBJ1-1, with 11 bases fitting TRBD1. CDR1 MNHEY and CDR2 SMNVEV come from the germline V gene (reference sequence). The CDR3 is 15 residues long. Trimming at V came to 6 bases and at J to 6 bases, leaving 9 bases not matched to a gene. In nucleotides, the CDR3 is TGTGCCAGCAGACCAACCGGGACAGGGGGTCCTGAAGCTTTCTTT. Protein product: CASRPTGTGGPEAFF.

This rearrangement joins TRBV5-1 to TRBJ1-1; tentatively, D is TRBD1 (5 bases). Trimming removed 4 bases at V and 1 base at J, with 14 bases between. The CDR3 is 15 residues long. Germline V gives CDR1 SGHRS, CDR2 YFSETQ. CDR3 in amino acids: CASSINQGRNTEAFF. CDR3 sequence (DNA): TGCGCCAGCAGCATAAACCAGGGCAGGAACACTGAAGCTTTCTTT. Filled out from reference TRBV5-1 and TRBJ1-1, the complete variable domain reads KAGVTQTPRYLIKTRGQQVTLSCSPISGHRSVSWYQQTPGQGLQFLFEYFSETQRNKGNFPGRFSGRQFSNSRSEMNVSTLELGDSALYLCASSINQGRNTEAFFGQGTRLTVV.

This clonotype was found a few times. The V call is TRBV4-3, the J call TRBJ1-5; 7 bases align to TRBD1. CDR1 is LGHNA and CDR2 is YSLEER in the germline V gene. The CDR3 is made up of 16 amino acids. Unmatched junction bases numbered 7, after V lost 0 bases and J lost 5 bases. CDR3: CASSQESGRGHQPQHF. In DNA, the CDR3 is TGCGCCAGCAGCCAAGAATCGGGTAGGGGGCATCAGCCCCAGCATTTT.

This clonotype was counted at least ten times. The chain couples TRBV24-1 to TRBJ2-1; TRBD2 matches at 8 bases. The germline V gene encodes CDR1 KGHDR and CDR2 SFDVKD. J gave up 8 bases and V 0 bases, and 5 bases lay outside the gene matches. The CDR3 loop spans 15 amino acids. CDR3 nucleotides: TGTGCCACCAGTGATTTGCAAGCGGGGGTACATGAGCAGTTCTTC. Translation gives CATSDLQAGVHEQFF.

This clonotype was observed a few times. This chain joins TRBV11-2 and TRBJ2-3; 7 bases map to TRBD2. CDR1 SGHAT and CDR2 FQNNGV come from the germline V gene. With V trimmed by 8 bases and J by 0 bases, 5 bases remained unmatched. CDR3 length: 14 residues. Here the CDR3 DNA reads TGTGCCAGCCGCCGGGGGGTGAGCACAGATACGCAGTATTTT. Translating it yields CASRRGVSTDTQYF. Based on the CDR3 plus reference TRBV11-2 and TRBJ2-3, the full variable domain is EAGVAQSPRYKIIEKRQSVAFWCNPISGHATLYWYQQILGQGPKLLIQFQNNGVVDDSQLPKDRFSAERLKGVDSTLKIQPAKLEDSAVYLCASRRGVSTDTQYFGPGTRLTVL.